The clone carrying this T cell receptor (beta chain) was seen more than once but under ten times. At the DNA level, this CDR3 is encoded by other sequences in the same sample as well. This sample is part of a study of beta chain features in type 1 diabetes. CDR3 size: 15 residues. Germline V CDR1 and CDR2: SGDLS, YYNGEE. The V end lost 0 bases, the J end lost 1 base, and 5 bases lay between the germline ends. All of the isolated RNA was reverse transcribed, so expressed TCRB transcripts were sequenced. TCRdb's copy holds only in-frame clones and misses some; the assay was immunoSEQ multiplex PCR. The sample carries roughly 450,000 clones, over 10% recorded once.

The chain recombines TRBV9 with TRBJ2-6; D uncertain. The source of this sequence is a young woman in good health. Specimen: naive CD4+ T cells from blood. CDR3 coding DNA: TGTGCCAGCAGCGTAGCCGGGTCTGGGGCCAACGTCCTGACTTTC. Translation: CASSVAGSGANVLTF. The full variable domain, its missing parts supplied by reference TRBV9 and TRBJ2-6, is DSGVTQTPKHLITATGQRVTLRCSPRSGDLSVYWYQQSLDQGLQFLIQYYNGEERAKGNILERFSAQQFPDLHSELNLSSLELGDSALYFCASSVAGSGANVLTFGAGSRLTVL.